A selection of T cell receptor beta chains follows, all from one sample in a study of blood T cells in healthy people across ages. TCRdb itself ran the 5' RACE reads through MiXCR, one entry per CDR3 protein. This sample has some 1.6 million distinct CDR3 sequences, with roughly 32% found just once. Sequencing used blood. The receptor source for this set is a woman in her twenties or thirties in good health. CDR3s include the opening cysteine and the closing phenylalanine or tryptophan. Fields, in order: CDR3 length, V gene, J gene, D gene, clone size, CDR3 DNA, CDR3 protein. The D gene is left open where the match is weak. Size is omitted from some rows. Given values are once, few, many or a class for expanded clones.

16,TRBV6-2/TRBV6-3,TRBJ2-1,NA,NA,TGTGCCAGCAGTTCCTTTACCGGGTATTCTTCCAATGAGCAGTTCTTC,CASSSFTGYSSNEQFF
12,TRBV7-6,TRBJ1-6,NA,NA,TGTGCCAGCAGCCCGCCATATTCACCCCTCCACTTT,CASSPPYSPLHF
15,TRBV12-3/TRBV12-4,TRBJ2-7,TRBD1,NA,TGTGCCAGCACCCCCTCAGGGACAGAGGTCATCGAGCAGTACTTC,CASTPSGTEVIEQYF
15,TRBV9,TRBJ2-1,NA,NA,TGTGCCAGCACCCCGATACAGTTCTCCTACAATGAGCAGTTCTTC,CASTPIQFSYNEQFF
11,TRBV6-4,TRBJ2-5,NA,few,TGTGCCAACAGTGACTCAGAGACCCAGTACTTC,CANSDSETQYF
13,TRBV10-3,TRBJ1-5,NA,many,TGTGCCATCAGTGAGTCTTACGATCAGCCCCAGCATTTT,CAISESYDQPQHF
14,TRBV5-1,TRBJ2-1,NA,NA,TGCGCCAGCAGCTTCAGTTTTGACGACAATGAGCAGTTCTTC,CASSFSFDDNEQFF
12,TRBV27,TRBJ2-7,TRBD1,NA,TGTGCCAGCATGGGGACAGGGATCGAGCAGTACTTC,CASMGTGIEQYF
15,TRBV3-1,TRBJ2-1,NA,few,TGTGCCAGCAGCCAAGATCGAAGGCCTTCCGCAGAGCAGTTCTTC,CASSQDRRPSAEQFF
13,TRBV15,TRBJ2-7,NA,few,TGTGCCACCAGCAGAGCGGCAGCCTACGAGCAGTACTTC,CATSRAAAYEQYF
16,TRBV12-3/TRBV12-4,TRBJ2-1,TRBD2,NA,TGTGCCAGCAGTTTATGGACTAGCGGGGGGGAAAATGAGCAGTTCTTC,CASSLWTSGGENEQFF
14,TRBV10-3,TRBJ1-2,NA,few,TGTGCCATCAGTGTACTAACGGCTAACTATGGCTACACCTTC,CAISVLTANYGYTF
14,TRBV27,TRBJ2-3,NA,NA,TGTGCCAGCAGTTTAATAGGGTCTCAAGCTACGCAGTATTTT,CASSLIGSQATQYF